This TCR beta chain comes out of a study of T cell responses to AZD1222 COVID-19 vaccine (dated by TCRdb to the early 2020s). With regard to the full study: Because spike-specific TCR depth and breadth did not differ between the two schedules, AZD1222 recipients who got a second dose at roughly 4 weeks were pooled with those who got a second dose at roughly 12 weeks. Trial participants were enrolled by age into subgroups of 18-55, 56-69 and 70-plus years, and around 140, 26 and 57 TCR-sequenced participants, respectively, were included in these subgroups. A total of 233 trial participants underwent TCR sequencing, of whom 200 to 220 had received two doses of AZD1222 and roughly 26 had received two doses of the MenACWY control vaccine.

The CDR3 regions of human TCRbeta chains were analyzed by immunosequencing. The published analysis was carried out like this. Repertoire TCRs were matched against a reference library of SARS-CoV-2-specific TCRs generated with the MIRA antigen-specificity platform. Breadth was defined as the fraction of unique TCRs that were SARS-CoV-2-associated. Depth was defined as the fraction of total T cells that were SARS-CoV-2-associated. Each spike-specific TCR was assigned to its reactive spike region and to a CD4 or CD8 class using the MIRA data. Log10-transformed breadth and depth values were compared by one-way ANOVA with Sidak's multiple comparisons tests. This is the immuneACCESS table as TCRdb keeps it, with only in-frame sequences that have V and J called. A part of the clones is gone; compared with another copy, unresolved V genes explain less than half, and the rest is unexplained. V and J calls and clone size follow that table, whereas D and trimming were derived from the DNA. A total of approximately 120,000 clones appear in this sample, more than 70% of them only once. The ten largest clones take up 4.2% of the sample.

Overall study results and their limits: After two AZD1222 doses, both the breadth and the depth of spike-specific TCRs were significantly higher than at day 0 and than in MenACWY recipients. The 56-69-year group was small, and its depth increase did not reach significance, likely because of low power. The vaccine-associated CD4 TCRs covered the entire spike protein, and the dominant responses fell in regions 160-218 and 743-854. No day 14 peak-response samples were available, so repertoires were characterized only after the peak T cell response. Reportedly, almost half of the unique spike-specific TCRs recognized epitopes lying outside the regions that are mutated in the B.1.351 and B.1.1.7 variants. Participants were mostly white British and included more females than males, and it was suggested by the authors that clonal diversity may have been underestimated. Conclusions about previously exposed vaccinees are limited, since just five or six AZD1222 recipients were seropositive for SARS-CoV-2 at baseline.

As regards this clone: There is no known antigen for this receptor. No base quality values were provided; no much bigger clone lies one nucleotide off.

The germline V gene (reference sequence) specifies MNHNY as CDR1 and SVGAGI as CDR2. Reading from cysteine to phenylalanine, the CDR3 counts 14 amino acids. Just the 42-base CDR3 DNA is kept, in frame starting at base 1. A distance of 12 bases separates the germline ends of V and J, which lose 2 bases and 5 bases respectively. Per the publication, the time point label means: baseline before first vaccination. The vaccinee samples were drawn from two UK trials, COV001 and COV002, one of which was a single-blind randomized controlled phase 2/3 trial testing AZD1222 (ChAdOx1 nCoV-19) in healthy adults. For TCRbeta chain sequencing, PBMC samples from trial participants were taken at day 0 and at day 28 after the second dose.

Recombination linked TRBV6-6 to TRBJ2-5; the D segment might be TRBD1 or TRBD2, since each matches 6 bases. The origin of this receptor is an adult in good health. This material consisted of peripheral blood, taken on day 0 of AZD1222 vaccination. The CDR3 region has the sequence CASSYPGEVETQYF. The bases read TGTGCCAGCAGTTACCCAGGGGAGGTTGAGACCCAGTACTTC.